This TCR beta chain was identified during a study of cytomegalovirus exposure and HLA in healthy donors. Study results and caveats: Later analysis found that TCR beta chains associated with HLA were more clonally expanded than other, equally common chains. Excluded: some indistinguishable V segments such as TRBV6-2 and TRBV6-3.

Both 60 Vbeta primers and 13 Jbeta primers went into the PCR. The repertoire was sequenced with immunoSEQ multiplex PCR; TCRdb's copy has only in-frame clones and lacks some. The sample lists 100,000 to 140,000 clones, more than 65% occurring once. The V end was cut by 8 bases, the J end by 5 bases, with 15 bases between. CDR1 is MNHEY, CDR2 SVGAGI, per germline. CDR3 length equals 13 residues. On this clone itself: Its matching antigen is unknown.

The source is a male donor in good health and CMV-seronegative. The sample was PBMCs. The chain recombines TRBV6-5 with TRBJ1-2; D is possibly TRBD1 (5 bases). CDR3 DNA: TGTGCCAGCGCCCCGGGCAGGGTGTATGGCTACACCTTC. Protein: CASAPGRVYGYTF.